The 26 T cell receptor beta chains reported below all come from one sample, sequenced in a study of T cell responses to AZD1222 COVID-19 vaccine. Here immunoSEQ multiplex PCR was the method, and the copy in TCRdb shows in-frame clones only, minus some. This table holds 200,000 or so clones, 85% to 95% found once. The specimen comprised peripheral blood, sampled on day 0 of AZD1222 vaccination. The receptors stem from an adult in good health.

The chain couples TRBV19 to TRBJ1-1; D not resolved. The germline V gene has CDR1 LNHDA and CDR2 SQIVND (reference sequence). V lost 7 bases and J 1 base, leaving 13 bases between the germline ends. The CDR3 has 14 residues. The CDR3 protein is CASNTKTRNTEAFF. CDR3 bases: TGTGCCAGTAACACTAAGACAAGGAACACTGAAGCTTTCTTT.

The chain couples TRBV6-2 or TRBV6-3 to TRBJ2-7; perhaps D is TRBD1 or TRBD2 (5 bases each). V shed 4 bases and J shed 7 bases, with 17 bases lying between them. Germline V gene data show CDR1 as MNHEY and CDR2 as SVGEGT. The CDR3 is 14 amino acids. The CDR3 DNA is TGTGCCAGCAGTTTTTCGGGGCCGTCTGGGGAGCAGTACTTC. Its translation: CASSFSGPSGEQYF.

Of note for this clone: Other DNA sequences of this sample code for an identical CDR3. The chain couples TRBV20-1 to TRBJ2-3; D remains ambiguous. V was trimmed by 6 bases and J by 3 bases, leaving 4 bases between them. This CDR3 spans 10 amino acids. Germline V gene data show CDR1 as DFQATT and CDR2 as SNEGSKA (reference sequence). The CDR3 is CSASTDTQYF. The CDR3 nucleotides read TGCAGTGCCTCGACAGATACGCAGTATTTT.

The CDR3 region has the DNA TGTGCCAGCAGCAATGGCGGGAGGGCCGAAGATACGCAGTATTTT. This gives the protein CASSNGGRAEDTQYF. The chain couples TRBV21-1 to TRBJ2-3; TRBD2 was called by the table and not checked on the DNA. TRBV21-1 is described as a pseudogene. The CDR3 has 15 residues.

The J gene is TRBJ1-4, the V gene TRBV9; possible D gene TRBD1, 6 bases. Germline V lookup: CDR1 SGDLS, CDR2 YYNGEE. CDR3 length equals 14 residues. V lost 3 bases to trimming and J lost 4 bases, with 10 bases between them. The CDR3 DNA reads as TGTGCCAGCAGCGCAGGACAGAGTAATGAAAAACTGTTTTTT. Its translation: CASSAGQSNEKLFF.

The rearrangement joins TRBV11-2 to TRBJ1-1; D is undetermined. This CDR3 contains 15 residues. From germline, CDR1 is SGHAT and CDR2 FQNNGV. With 0 bases removed from V and 1 base from J, the gap between germline ends came to 9 bases. The CDR3 nucleotides read TGTGCCAGCAGCTTAGACCTCGACCCGAACACTGAAGCTTTCTTT. Translated, it gives CASSLDLDPNTEAFF.

The chain couples TRBV5-4 to TRBJ2-1, with 7 bases lining up with TRBD2. From germline, CDR1 is SGHNT and CDR2 YYREEE (reference sequence). CDR3 length: 20 residues. V dropped 4 bases and J dropped 5; count of bases not matched to a gene: 24. CDR3 sequence: CASSPRRVYRDYPRHNEQFF. The CDR3 coding sequence is TGTGCCAGCAGCCCCAGGAGGGTTTACCGGGACTACCCTAGGCACAATGAGCAGTTCTTC.

J is TRBJ1-6 and V is TRBV28; 7 bases line up with TRBD1. V shed 10 bases and J 0 bases; nucleotides not matched to a gene: 9. The CDR3 has 16 amino acids. CDR1 and CDR2 from the germline V gene are MDHEN and SYDVKM. The CDR3 DNA reads TGTGCCATACGACAGGGAACAAGCTCCTATAATTCACCCCTCCACTTT. Translated: CAIRQGTSSYNSPLHF.

The V call is TRBV19, the J call TRBJ1-1, with D uncertain. V dropped 3 bases and J dropped 4 bases, with 9 bases sitting between them. Germline-derived CDR1 and CDR2 are LNHDA and SQIVND (reference sequence). The CDR3 has 13 residues. The CDR3 nucleotides are TGTGCCAGTAGTATCCGGGGATCCACTGAAGCTTTCTTT. Its protein product is CASSIRGSTEAFF.

The chain is built from TRBV3-1 (or the pseudogene TRBV3-2) and TRBJ1-1; no reliable D call. The length of the CDR3 is 12 residues. The ends were cut back, 3 bases at V and 5 bases at J, with 7 bases in the middle. CDR1 and CDR2 (germline): LGHDT, YNNKEL (reference sequence). The CDR3 is CASSQRGTEAFF. The DNA for the CDR3 is TGTGCCAGCAGCCAGCGTGGGACTGAAGCTTTCTTT.

This clone was seen a single time. The V gene is TRBV28, the J gene TRBJ1-2; possibly TRBD1 for D (6 bases). From germline, CDR1 is MDHEN and CDR2 SYDVKM. V was shortened by 5 bases and J by 4 bases, with 11 bases between the two germline ends. The CDR3 has 13 residues. In DNA, the CDR3 is TGTGCCAGCAGTCCTGGACAGTCCTATGGCTACACCTTC. It is translated as CASSPGQSYGYTF.

This clone occurred once. The rearrangement uses TRBV24-1 and TRBJ2-2; TRBD2 matches 11 bases. The CDR3 runs to 17 residues. CDR1 and CDR2 from the germline V gene are KGHDR and SFDVKD. V was pared by 4 bases and J by 0 bases, with 3 bases of the junction left unmatched. Here the CDR3 DNA reads TGTGCCACCAGTGAGCCGGGACTAGCGGCGAACACCGGGGAGCTGTTTTTT. It specifies CATSEPGLAANTGELFF.

The chain uses TRBV6-2 or TRBV6-3 and TRBJ2-2, with a tentative D call TRBD1 (6 bases). The CDR3 contains 14 residues. In germline, CDR1 is MNHEY, CDR2 SVGEGT. The ends were cut back, 4 bases at V and 4 bases at J, with 10 bases in the middle. The CDR3 here is CASSWGPSTGELFF. DNA of the CDR3: TGTGCCAGCAGTTGGGGGCCGTCCACCGGGGAGCTGTTTTTT.

This chain joins TRBV6-1 and TRBJ1-3; a possible D gene is TRBD1 (6 bases). This CDR3 comprises 16 residues. CDR1 and CDR2 from the germline V gene are MNHNS and SASEGT. V dropped 0 bases and J dropped 5 bases, with 14 bases sitting between them. CDR3 sequence: CASSEASPGVRNTIYF. For the CDR3, the DNA is TGTGCCAGCAGTGAAGCTTCCCCAGGGGTGCGAAACACCATATATTTT.

The rearrangement links TRBV3-1 (or the pseudogene TRBV3-2) to TRBJ1-1; 9 bases are a match to TRBD1. Germline V gene data show CDR1 as LGHDT and CDR2 as YNNKEL (reference sequence). V dropped 3 bases and J dropped 5; count of bases not matched to a gene: 4. The CDR3 is 14 amino acids. The CDR3, as DNA: TGTGCCAGCAGCCAGGACAGGGGTTGGACTGAAGCTTTCTTT. Protein: CASSQDRGWTEAFF.

The chain carries TRBV29-1 and TRBJ2-5, with a possible D match to TRBD2 (5 bases). Germline lookup yields CDR1 SQVTM and CDR2 ANQGSEA. The CDR3 totals 13 residues. V was cut by 4 bases and J by 4 bases, with 13 bases left in between. CDR3 sequence (DNA): TGCAGCGTTGGTCCCGGGAATGGAGAGACCCAGTACTTC. Protein product: CSVGPGNGETQYF.

This chain connects TRBV19 to TRBJ1-5; weak D call: TRBD1 (6 bases). Germline V lookup: CDR1 LNHDA, CDR2 SQIVND (reference sequence). The CDR3 contains 16 residues. Trimming took 5 bases from V and 3 from J, leaving 17 bases between them. CDR3 sequence (DNA): TGTGCCAGTAGTGCCGAGCATACAGGGTCCAATCAGCCCCAGCATTTT. This codes for CASSAEHTGSNQPQHF.

This sequence joins TRBV3-1 (or the pseudogene TRBV3-2) and TRBJ2-2; D gene ambiguous. Per germline, CDR1 LGHDT and CDR2 YNNKEL (reference sequence). V shed 6 bases and J shed 6 bases, with 14 bases lying between them. This CDR3 has 14 residues. CDR3 protein: CASSPRSVSGELFF. CDR3 bases: TGTGCCAGCAGTCCAAGGTCCGTTTCCGGGGAGCTGTTTTTT.

V is TRBV27 and J is TRBJ2-7; 11 bases are a match to TRBD2. V lost 6 bases and J lost 1; bases outside the gene matches: 8. This CDR3 is built from 16 residues. From germline, CDR1 is MNHEY and CDR2 SMNVEV (reference sequence). CDR3 bases: TGTGCCAGCAGGCGGGGACTAGCGGCCTTTTCCTACGAGCAGTACTTC. It encodes CASRRGLAAFSYEQYF.

V and J are TRBV5-4 and TRBJ1-1, with D possibly TRBD1 on 6 matching bases. V shed 0 bases and J shed 8 bases, with 11 bases lying between them. The CDR3 runs to 13 residues. Germline V gene sequence: CDR1 SGHNT, CDR2 YYREEE (reference sequence). CDR3 sequence: CASSLGPGTEAFF. In nucleotides, the CDR3 is TGTGCCAGCAGCTTGGGACCCGGGACAGAAGCTTTCTTT.

The chain combines TRBV14 with TRBJ2-7; D is unclear. Germline values: CDR1 SGHDN, CDR2 FVKESK. This CDR3 is 14 amino acids long. Trimming stripped 1 base from V and 1 base from J, with 8 bases between. Here the CDR3 DNA reads TGTGCCAGCAGCCAAGCTCTGGGGTCCTACGAGCAGTACTTC. Residues: CASSQALGSYEQYF.

The chain has TRBV6-2 or TRBV6-3 and TRBJ2-3; the match to TRBD1 covers 9 bases. Trimming removed 6 bases from V and 6 bases from J; junction bases left unmatched: 19. The CDR3 runs 18 residues. CDR1 and CDR2 (germline): MNHEY, SVGEGT. CDR3 protein: CASSPARSSGTGPDTQYF. The CDR3 DNA follows: TGTGCCAGCAGCCCCGCGCGAAGTTCCGGGACAGGGCCCGATACGCAGTATTTT.

The CDR3 sequence is CASSLSNRNYEQYF. The CDR3 coding sequence is TGTGCCAGCAGTTTATCGAACAGGAACTACGAGCAGTACTTC. V gene TRBV27 combines with J gene TRBJ2-7, with D perhaps matching TRBD1 (5 bases). The CDR3 loop spans 14 amino acids. Germline V gives CDR1 MNHEY, CDR2 SMNVEV (reference sequence). The V gene lost 0 bases and the J gene lost 3 bases, with 9 bases spanning the gap.

This CDR3 is CASSLGVPGEGSPLHF. The CDR3 nucleotides read TGTGCCAGCAGCTTAGGGGTCCCCGGGGAGGGTTCACCCCTCCACTTT. The chain has TRBV7-8 and TRBJ1-6; the D is unclear. Per the germline V gene, CDR1 is SGHVS and CDR2 is FQNEAQ. Between the trimmed V and J ends, which lost 1 base and 9 bases, there was a span of 16 bases. The CDR3 has 16 residues.

The chain links TRBV5-4 to TRBJ2-7, with 9 bases matching TRBD1. The CDR3 is 16 amino acids. CDR1 and CDR2 from the germline V gene are SGHNT and YYREEE (reference sequence). V lost 3 bases and J lost 3; bases outside the gene matches: 10. The CDR3 nucleotides read TGTGCCAGCAGCTCCGGGACAGGGAGATCCAGCTACGAGCAGTACTTC. Its translation: CASSSGTGRSSYEQYF.

A single count supports this clone. This chain connects TRBV29-1 to TRBJ2-6; D assignment may be TRBD1 or TRBD2 (5 bases each). This CDR3 has 15 residues. Germline V gene data show CDR1 as SQVTM and CDR2 as ANQGSEA. The V gene lost 4 bases and the J gene lost 0 bases, with 10 bases spanning the gap. The CDR3 sequence is CSVGEGFSGANVLTF. The CDR3 DNA reads as TGCAGCGTTGGAGAGGGGTTCTCTGGGGCCAACGTCCTGACTTTC. The full variable domain, completed using reference TRBV29-1 and TRBJ2-6, is SAVISQKPSRDICQRGTSLTIQCQVDSQVTMMFWYRQQPGQSLTLIATANQGSEATYESGFVIDKFPISRPNLTFSTLTVSNMSPEDSSIYLCSVGEGFSGANVLTFGAGSRLTVL.